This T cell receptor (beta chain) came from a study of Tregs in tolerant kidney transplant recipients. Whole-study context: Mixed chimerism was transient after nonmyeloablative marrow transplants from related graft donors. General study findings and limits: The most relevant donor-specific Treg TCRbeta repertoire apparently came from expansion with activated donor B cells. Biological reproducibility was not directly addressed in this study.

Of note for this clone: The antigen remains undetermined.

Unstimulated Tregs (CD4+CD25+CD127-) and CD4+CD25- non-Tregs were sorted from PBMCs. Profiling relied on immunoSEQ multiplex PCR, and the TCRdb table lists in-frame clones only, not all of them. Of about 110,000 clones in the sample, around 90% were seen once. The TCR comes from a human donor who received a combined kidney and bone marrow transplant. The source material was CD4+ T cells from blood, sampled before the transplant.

For the CDR3, the DNA is TGTGCCAGCAGCTCTCTTGTGGAGGGGAGTTCCTACGAGCAGTACTTC. Protein sequence: CASSSLVEGSSYEQYF. V is TRBV7-9 and J is TRBJ2-7; D perhaps matches TRBD2 (6 bases). Germline loops: CDR1 SEHNR, CDR2 FQNEAQ (reference sequence). V lost 4 bases and J lost 1, with 17 bases in between. CDR3 size: 16 residues.